The next 15 T cell receptor beta chains were all read from a single sample in a study of shared clonotypes between healthy human individuals. Naive CD8 isolation took CD45RO-negative cells positively selected for CCR7 and excluded terminally differentiated effector memory CD45RA+ cells. Profiling relied on immunoSEQ multiplex PCR, and the TCRdb table lists in-frame clones only, not all of them. The sample holds about 580,000 clones, about 98% seen once. The sample was naive CD8+ T cells sorted from blood. These TCRs come from a man aged 30 to 39 in good health.

This chain connects TRBV9 to TRBJ2-2, with D possibly TRBD1 on 6 matching bases. In germline, CDR1 is SGDLS, CDR2 YYNGEE. The CDR3 runs to 16 residues. Trimming stripped 3 bases from V and 2 bases from J, with 14 bases between. DNA for the CDR3: TGTGCCAGCAGCGACCCGATACAGGGAAACACCGGGGAGCTGTTTTTT. This gives the protein CASSDPIQGNTGELFF.

The chain links TRBV15 to TRBJ2-7; 11 bases are shared with TRBD2. V trimming: 4 bases; J trimming: 7 bases; junction bases outside the gene matches: 12. Germline V gives CDR1 LNHNV, CDR2 YYDKDF (reference sequence). This CDR3 comprises 16 residues. As DNA, the CDR3 is TGTGCCACCAGCACCTTAGGACTAGCGGGTTCGGGGGAGCAGTACTTC. Translating gives CATSTLGLAGSGEQYF.

The CDR3 reads CASSQEFYEQYF. CDR3 in DNA: TGTGCCAGCAGCCAGGAGTTCTACGAGCAGTACTTC. This sequence joins TRBV28 and TRBJ2-7; the D is unclear. The CDR3 runs 12 residues. Germline CDR1 is MDHEN and CDR2 is SYDVKM. V was pared by 6 bases and J by 3 bases, with 9 bases between. Together with reference TRBV28 and TRBJ2-7, the CDR3 gives the full variable domain: DVKVTQSSRYLVKRTGEKVFLECVQDMDHENMFWYRQDPGLGLRLIYFSYDVKMKEKGDIPEGYSVSREKKERFSLILESASTNQTSMYLCASSQEFYEQYFGPGTRLTVT.

V and J are TRBV27 and TRBJ1-5; 11 bases align to TRBD1. V lost 5 bases and J lost 0; bases outside the gene matches: 12. The CDR3 totals 19 residues. The germline V gene has CDR1 MNHEY and CDR2 SMNVEV (reference sequence). CDR3 amino acids: CASSPLPGTGGNSNQPQHF. CDR3 sequence (DNA): TGTGCCAGCAGTCCGCTCCCCGGGACAGGGGGAAATAGCAATCAGCCCCAGCATTTT.

This clone showed up just once. CDR3 DNA: TGTGCCAGCAGCCCGTTCTTAGGGCGGAATGAGCAGTTCTTC. It codes for CASSPFLGRNEQFF. The J gene is TRBJ2-1, the V gene TRBV7-2; D gene unclear. V was clipped by 5 bases and J by 7 bases, with 15 bases between them. The CDR3 contains 14 residues. The germline V gene has CDR1 SGHTA and CDR2 FQGNSA.

The chain employs TRBV7-8 and TRBJ2-7; 9 nucleotides agree with TRBD1. This CDR3 region has 15 residues. Per the germline V gene, CDR1 is SGHVS and CDR2 is FQNEAQ. V gave up 4 bases and J gave up 4 bases; unmatched junction bases: 8. The CDR3 sequence is CASSSTGGVLYEQYF. CDR3 nucleotide sequence: TGTGCCAGCAGCTCAACAGGGGGCGTCTTGTACGAGCAGTACTTC. Full variable domain (rest looked up from reference TRBV7-8 and TRBJ2-7): GAGVSQSPRYKVAKRGQDVALRCDPISGHVSLFWYQQALGQGPEFLTYFQNEAQLDKSGLPSDRFFAERPEGSVSTLKIQRTQQEDSAVYLCASSSTGGVLYEQYFGPGTRLTVT.

This clone occurred once. The chain uses TRBV11-1 and TRBJ2-3; no definite D call. The V and J ends lost 2 bases and 3 bases respectively, with 18 bases between them. The germline gives CDR1 SGHAT, CDR2 FQDESV (reference sequence). This CDR3 is built from 17 residues. In nucleotides, the CDR3 is TGTGCCAGCAGCTTAACCCTACTCCTGCAGCGTACAGATACGCAGTATTTT. Amino acid sequence: CASSLTLLLQRTDTQYF.

V usage is TRBV13 and J usage is TRBJ2-1; D might be TRBD1 (5 bases). The CDR3 has 15 residues. Trimming cost V 7 bases and J 0 bases, with 13 bases left between them. Germline lookup yields CDR1 PRHDT and CDR2 FYEKMQ (reference sequence). The CDR3 region has the DNA TGTGCCAGCACCCAGGGTTCATACTCCTACAATGAGCAGTTCTTC. Translated: CASTQGSYSYNEQFF.

The V gene is TRBV7-6, the J gene TRBJ2-1; 8 bases line up with TRBD1. The CDR3 is 16 residues long. The germline gives CDR1 SGHVS, CDR2 FNYEAQ. The V gene end was trimmed by 1 base and the J gene end by 5 bases; junction bases not matched to a gene: 7. The CDR3, as DNA: TGTGCCAGCAGCTTAGGCGTCGGACAGGGACACAATGAGCAGTTCTTC. Amino acids: CASSLGVGQGHNEQFF.

In this sample, this clone turned up once. The CDR3 sequence: CASSQEGLEGGEQYF. The DNA of the CDR3 is TGCGCCAGCAGCCAAGAAGGGCTCGAGGGGGGAGAGCAGTACTTC. The genes are TRBV4-1 and TRBJ2-7; D might be TRBD1 or TRBD2, each matching 6 bases. CDR1 and CDR2 (germline): MGHRA, YSYEKL. The V end was cut by 0 bases, the J end by 7 bases, with 16 bases between. This CDR3 is built from 15 residues.

This chain uses TRBV4-1 with TRBJ1-2; D remains ambiguous. The CDR3 totals 14 residues. Germline CDR1 reads MGHRA; CDR2 reads YSYEKL. Trimming stripped 1 base from V and 4 bases from J, with 10 bases between. CDR3 nucleotide sequence: TGCGCCAGCAGCCAAGTCCGGGAGGCCTATGGCTACACCTTC. As protein: CASSQVREAYGYTF.

This chain joins TRBV5-4 and TRBJ1-1; D possibly corresponds to TRBD1 (5 bases). The CDR3 runs to 14 residues. The germline V gene encodes CDR1 SGHNT and CDR2 YYREEE (reference sequence). Trimming shortened V by 4 bases and J by 4 bases, and 14 bases separated the two germline ends. The chain's CDR3 is CASSKGLSGTEAFF. For the CDR3, the DNA is TGTGCCAGCAGCAAGGGACTGTCGGGCACTGAAGCTTTCTTT.

The chain has TRBV4-1 and TRBJ2-1, with a possible D match to TRBD2 (6 bases). Trimming left V 0 bases short and J 0 bases short, with 9 bases between. The CDR3 consists of 16 residues. From germline, CDR1 is MGHRA and CDR2 YSYEKL. The CDR3 sequence is CASSQETGDSYNEQFF. The CDR3 coding sequence is TGCGCCAGCAGCCAAGAAACGGGGGACTCCTACAATGAGCAGTTCTTC.

The genes are TRBV28 and TRBJ1-1; D is ambiguous. Trimming removed 3 bases from V and 4 bases from J, with 6 bases in between. Germline loops: CDR1 MDHEN, CDR2 SYDVKM. The CDR3 loop spans 12 amino acids. The CDR3 region has the DNA TGTGCCAGCAGTTTCGCCTTCACTGAAGCTTTCTTT. Amino acid sequence: CASSFAFTEAFF. The whole variable domain, remainder taken from reference TRBV28 and TRBJ1-1, is DVKVTQSSRYLVKRTGEKVFLECVQDMDHENMFWYRQDPGLGLRLIYFSYDVKMKEKGDIPEGYSVSREKKERFSLILESASTNQTSMYLCASSFAFTEAFFGQGTRLTVV.

The chain has TRBV7-9 and TRBJ2-1; 10 bases align to TRBD2. Germline V gene sequence: CDR1 SEHNR, CDR2 FQNEAQ (reference sequence). J lost 5 bases, V lost 7 bases, and 2 bases had no gene match. The CDR3 runs to 13 residues. The CDR3 DNA reads as TGTGCCAGCACCCTAGCGGGAGACAATGAGCAGTTCTTC. Its protein is CASTLAGDNEQFF. Looking up the rest from reference TRBV7-9 and TRBJ2-1 gives the full variable domain: DTGVSQNPRHKITKRGQNVTFRCDPISEHNRLYWYRQTLGQGPEFLTYFQNEAQLEKSRLLSDRFSAERPKGSFSTLEIQRTEQGDSAMYLCASTLAGDNEQFFGPGTRLTVL.